This T cell receptor beta chain came from a study of vaccination effects on CD4 cells after COVID-19. Study-level information: The study sampled three convalescent patients both early and late after vaccination.

Concerning this clone: Its antigen is undetermined.

Investigators separated out CD4+ T cells once around eleven days of culture had passed. The person's infection with SARS-CoV-2, confirmed by PCR, took place between March and December 2020. The participants, recipients of two vaccine doses, got either BNT162b2 or mRNA-1273. Data came from immunoSEQ multiplex PCR; TCRdb stores just in-frame clones and leaves some out. The sample holds 30,000 to 40,000 clones, around 80% seen once. The CDR3 totals 13 residues. V shed 3 bases and J shed 10 bases, with 13 bases lying between them. Sequenced material: CD4+ T cells from PBMCs cultured without peptide, taken after COVID-19 vaccination. This rearrangement joins TRBV12-3 or TRBV12-4 to TRBJ2-1; the D is unclear. The origin of this receptor is a human donor who had a prior SARS-CoV-2 infection. The CDR3 loop is CASSLDRIREQFF. Here the CDR3 DNA reads TGTGCCAGCAGTTTGGATCGGATCAGGGAGCAGTTCTTC.